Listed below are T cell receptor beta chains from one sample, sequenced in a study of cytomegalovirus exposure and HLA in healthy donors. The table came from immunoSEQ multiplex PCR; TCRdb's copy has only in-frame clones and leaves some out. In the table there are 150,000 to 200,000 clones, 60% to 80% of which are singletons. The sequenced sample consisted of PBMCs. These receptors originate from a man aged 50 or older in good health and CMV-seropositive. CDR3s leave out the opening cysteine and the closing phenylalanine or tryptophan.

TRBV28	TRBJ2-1	ASSPPTSRNEQF
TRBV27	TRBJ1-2	ASSLSPGSGYT
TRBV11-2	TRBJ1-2	ASSEPGQGGYGYT
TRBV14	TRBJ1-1	ASSLGLLNTEAF
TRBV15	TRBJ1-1	ATSRGVDRNTEAF
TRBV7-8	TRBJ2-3	ASSSLRTGVTDTQY
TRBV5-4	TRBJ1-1	ASSPTADRLNTEAF
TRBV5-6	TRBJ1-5	ASSNRGRWDQPQH
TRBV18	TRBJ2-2	ASSPTELRSTGELF
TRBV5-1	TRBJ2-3	ASSSLHTQY
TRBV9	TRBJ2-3	ASSEGGGPTDTQY
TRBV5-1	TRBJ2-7	ASSLAGGEQY
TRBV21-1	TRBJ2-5	PGVRGQTQY
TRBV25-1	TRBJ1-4	ASSEYRGNEKLF
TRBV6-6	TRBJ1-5	ASSSNSNQPQH
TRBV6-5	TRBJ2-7	ASSHGYGQY
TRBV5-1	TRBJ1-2	ASSKDRTNYGYT